These T cell receptor beta chains were read from a single sample in a study of blood T cell repertoires in COVID-19. The assay was immunoSEQ multiplex PCR, and TCRdb's table has in-frame clones only and misses some. The sample contains around 300,000 clones, more than 80% of which appear only once. The sample taken for sequencing was PBMCs or T cells enriched from blood (not recorded which). These receptor sequences come from a woman in her twenties or thirties who had recovered from COVID-19. The CDR3 runs from the conserved cysteine through the conserved F or W. A D gene is named only where the DNA matches it firmly. Where a row states a size, it is once, few, many or the class of an expanded clone; other rows omit it.

cdr3_length: 18; j_call: TRBJ1-2; v_call: TRBV27; d_call: -; clone_size: -; cdr3_aa: CASSLTPTSLQTNYGYTF; cdr3_nt: TGTGCCAGCAGTTTAACCCCGACCAGCTTACAGACCAACTATGGCTACACCTTC
cdr3_length: 15; j_call: TRBJ2-1; v_call: TRBV5-1; d_call: TRBD1; clone_size: -; cdr3_aa: CASSLTGEPYNEQFF; cdr3_nt: TGCGCCAGCAGCCTGACAGGGGAGCCTTACAATGAGCAGTTCTTC
cdr3_length: 13; j_call: TRBJ1-5; v_call: TRBV14; d_call: -; clone_size: -; cdr3_aa: CASSLEGDQPQHF; cdr3_nt: TGTGCCAGCTCTTTGGAGGGAGATCAGCCCCAGCATTTT
cdr3_length: 15; j_call: TRBJ1-2; v_call: TRBV6-1; d_call: TRBD1; clone_size: -; cdr3_aa: CASSEQLGTGYGYTF; cdr3_nt: TGTGCCAGCAGTGAGCAATTGGGGACAGGGTATGGCTACACCTTC
cdr3_length: 18; j_call: TRBJ2-6; v_call: TRBV14; d_call: -; clone_size: -; cdr3_aa: CASSHLTGAHSGANVLTF; cdr3_nt: TGTGCCAGCAGCCATCTGACAGGCGCCCACTCTGGGGCCAACGTCCTGACTTTC
cdr3_length: 11; j_call: TRBJ2-5; v_call: TRBV20-1; d_call: -; clone_size: -; cdr3_aa: CSARVGETQYF; cdr3_nt: TGCAGTGCTAGAGTCGGTGAGACCCAGTACTTC
cdr3_length: 14; j_call: TRBJ1-5; v_call: TRBV6-2/TRBV6-3; d_call: TRBD1; clone_size: -; cdr3_aa: CASSYTDRVQPQHF; cdr3_nt: TGTGCCAGCAGTTACACAGACAGGGTTCAGCCCCAGCATTTT
cdr3_length: 16; j_call: TRBJ2-2; v_call: TRBV9; d_call: TRBD2; clone_size: once; cdr3_aa: CASSVAASGKHGELFF; cdr3_nt: TGTGCCAGCAGCGTAGCGGCTAGCGGGAAGCACGGGGAGCTGTTTTTT
cdr3_length: 15; j_call: TRBJ2-1; v_call: TRBV7-3; d_call: TRBD1; clone_size: -; cdr3_aa: CASSSPGQLNNEQFF; cdr3_nt: TGTGCCAGCAGCTCGCCGGGACAGTTAAACAATGAGCAGTTCTTC
cdr3_length: 16; j_call: TRBJ1-2; v_call: TRBV6-5; d_call: TRBD1; clone_size: -; cdr3_aa: CASSYRGTVGHYGYTF; cdr3_nt: TGTGCCAGCAGTTACCGCGGGACAGTTGGGCACTATGGCTACACCTTC
cdr3_length: 15; j_call: TRBJ2-1; v_call: TRBV7-8; d_call: -; clone_size: -; cdr3_aa: CASSPVISGYNEQFF; cdr3_nt: TGTGCCAGCAGCCCCGTAATTTCCGGTTACAATGAGCAGTTCTTC
cdr3_length: 17; j_call: TRBJ2-1; v_call: TRBV11-2; d_call: TRBD2; clone_size: once; cdr3_aa: CASSRRTSGSTYNEQFF; cdr3_nt: TGTGCCAGCAGCCGGCGGACTAGCGGGAGCACCTACAATGAGCAGTTCTTC
cdr3_length: 14; j_call: TRBJ1-2; v_call: TRBV2; d_call: -; clone_size: -; cdr3_aa: CASSFSTPIYGYTF; cdr3_nt: TGTGCCAGCAGCTTCTCGACACCGATCTATGGCTACACCTTC
cdr3_length: 15; j_call: TRBJ1-1; v_call: TRBV7-9; d_call: TRBD1; clone_size: -; cdr3_aa: CASSPNRGSNTEAFF; cdr3_nt: TGTGCCAGCAGCCCAAACAGGGGCTCGAACACTGAAGCTTTCTTT
cdr3_length: 18; j_call: TRBJ2-3; v_call: TRBV20-1; d_call: TRBD2; clone_size: -; cdr3_aa: CSASGLAGGQRGSDTQYF; cdr3_nt: TGCAGTGCTAGTGGACTAGCGGGAGGGCAAAGGGGGTCAGATACGCAGTATTTT
cdr3_length: 16; j_call: TRBJ2-2; v_call: TRBV5-1; d_call: TRBD2; clone_size: -; cdr3_aa: CASSFRTSGSTGELFF; cdr3_nt: TGCGCCAGCAGCTTCAGGACTAGCGGGAGTACCGGGGAGCTGTTTTTT
cdr3_length: 12; j_call: TRBJ2-1; v_call: TRBV19; d_call: TRBD1; clone_size: -; cdr3_aa: CASSIGDSSQFF; cdr3_nt: TGTGCCAGTAGTATAGGGGACAGTAGTCAGTTCTTC
cdr3_length: 14; j_call: TRBJ2-2; v_call: TRBV5-4; d_call: -; clone_size: -; cdr3_aa: CASSLDGARRELFF; cdr3_nt: TGTGCCAGCAGCTTGGATGGAGCGAGGAGGGAGCTGTTTTTT
cdr3_length: 13; j_call: TRBJ2-1; v_call: TRBV29-1; d_call: TRBD1; clone_size: -; cdr3_aa: CSGRSAGGNEQFF; cdr3_nt: TGCAGCGGCCGATCAGCAGGGGGCAATGAGCAGTTCTTC
cdr3_length: 14; j_call: TRBJ1-5; v_call: TRBV2; d_call: TRBD1; clone_size: -; cdr3_aa: CASSLGQGAQPQHF; cdr3_nt: TGTGCCAGCAGCTTAGGACAGGGGGCTCAGCCCCAGCATTTT
cdr3_length: 15; j_call: TRBJ2-1; v_call: TRBV19; d_call: -; clone_size: -; cdr3_aa: CASSFQTKPGTEQFF; cdr3_nt: TGTGCCAGTAGTTTTCAGACTAAGCCTGGAACTGAGCAGTTCTTC
cdr3_length: 17; j_call: TRBJ1-3; v_call: TRBV5-4; d_call: -; clone_size: once; cdr3_aa: CASSWGGPGSSGNTIYF; cdr3_nt: TGTGCCAGCAGCTGGGGGGGCCCGGGTAGCTCAGGAAACACCATATATTTT
cdr3_length: 14; j_call: TRBJ2-7; v_call: TRBV5-4; d_call: -; clone_size: -; cdr3_aa: CASSFDRYSYEQYF; cdr3_nt: TGTGCCAGCAGCTTCGACAGGTATTCCTACGAGCAGTACTTC
cdr3_length: 14; j_call: TRBJ1-2; v_call: TRBV19; d_call: TRBD1; clone_size: -; cdr3_aa: CASSRRGTVEGYTF; cdr3_nt: TGTGCCAGTAGCAGAAGAGGGACAGTCGAGGGCTACACCTTC
cdr3_length: 14; j_call: TRBJ2-7; v_call: TRBV10-3; d_call: TRBD1; clone_size: -; cdr3_aa: CAISDNDRGGEQYF; cdr3_nt: TGTGCCATCAGTGACAATGACAGGGGTGGCGAGCAGTACTTC
cdr3_length: 16; j_call: TRBJ2-1; v_call: TRBV5-1; d_call: TRBD1; clone_size: -; cdr3_aa: CASSLEGTGLGNEQFF; cdr3_nt: TGCGCCAGCAGCTTGGAAGGGACAGGGTTAGGCAATGAGCAGTTCTTC
cdr3_length: 14; j_call: TRBJ1-2; v_call: TRBV28; d_call: -; clone_size: -; cdr3_aa: CASSSAGANYGYTF; cdr3_nt: TGTGCCAGCTCTTCGGCAGGGGCTAACTATGGCTACACCTTC
cdr3_length: 17; j_call: TRBJ2-6; v_call: TRBV19; d_call: -; clone_size: -; cdr3_aa: CASSIQVQLAGANVLTF; cdr3_nt: TGTGCCAGTAGTATTCAGGTTCAGCTGGCGGGGGCCAACGTCCTGACTTTC
cdr3_length: 14; j_call: TRBJ1-2; v_call: TRBV10-2; d_call: TRBD1; clone_size: -; cdr3_aa: CASRPGQADYGYTF; cdr3_nt: TGCGCCAGCAGGCCGGGACAGGCTGACTATGGCTACACCTTC
cdr3_length: 16; j_call: TRBJ2-1; v_call: TRBV24-1; d_call: -; clone_size: -; cdr3_aa: CATSDPTGSSYNEQFF; cdr3_nt: TGTGCCACCAGTGATCCAACAGGGAGCTCCTACAATGAGCAGTTCTTC
cdr3_length: 15; j_call: TRBJ1-2; v_call: TRBV9; d_call: -; clone_size: -; cdr3_aa: CASSVDGKTNYGYTF; cdr3_nt: TGTGCCAGCAGCGTAGACGGGAAGACTAACTATGGCTACACCTTC
cdr3_length: 12; j_call: TRBJ2-5; v_call: TRBV30; d_call: -; clone_size: -; cdr3_aa: CAWSVLGETQYF; cdr3_nt: TGTGCCTGGAGTGTACTCGGGGAGACCCAGTACTTC
cdr3_length: 13; j_call: TRBJ1-2; v_call: TRBV28; d_call: -; clone_size: -; cdr3_aa: CASSVQLGDGYTF; cdr3_nt: TGTGCCAGCAGTGTCCAGTTAGGGGATGGCTACACCTTC
cdr3_length: 14; j_call: TRBJ1-1; v_call: TRBV5-6; d_call: -; clone_size: -; cdr3_aa: CASSLAPQGTEAFF; cdr3_nt: TGTGCCAGCAGCCTCGCCCCCCAGGGCACTGAAGCTTTCTTT
cdr3_length: 15; j_call: TRBJ2-3; v_call: TRBV27; d_call: TRBD2; clone_size: -; cdr3_aa: CASSLLSGRSDTQYF; cdr3_nt: TGTGCCAGCAGTTTACTTAGCGGGAGATCAGATACGCAGTATTTT
cdr3_length: 16; j_call: TRBJ2-2; v_call: TRBV27; d_call: TRBD2; clone_size: -; cdr3_aa: CASSSPRAGETGELFF; cdr3_nt: TGTGCCAGCAGTTCCCCCAGGGCGGGGGAGACCGGGGAGCTGTTTTTT
cdr3_length: 16; j_call: TRBJ2-3; v_call: TRBV15; d_call: TRBD1; clone_size: -; cdr3_aa: CATSSGDSLSTDTQYF; cdr3_nt: TGTGCCACCAGCAGCGGGGACAGCCTTAGCACAGATACGCAGTATTTT
cdr3_length: 14; j_call: TRBJ2-7; v_call: TRBV6-5; d_call: -; clone_size: -; cdr3_aa: CASSSTGYSYEQYF; cdr3_nt: TGTGCCAGCAGTTCGACAGGTTATTCCTACGAGCAGTACTTC
cdr3_length: 19; j_call: TRBJ1-4; v_call: TRBV21-1; d_call: -; clone_size: -; cdr3_aa: CASSKVRFEGAPANEKLFF; cdr3_nt: TGTGCCAGCAGCAAAGTTAGGTTTGAGGGGGCGCCGGCTAATGAAAAACTGTTTTTT
cdr3_length: 15; j_call: TRBJ2-7; v_call: TRBV5-5; d_call: -; clone_size: -; cdr3_aa: CASSLGTPLSYEQYF; cdr3_nt: TGTGCCAGCAGCCTCGGGACTCCCCTCTCCTACGAGCAGTACTTC
cdr3_length: 13; j_call: TRBJ1-3; v_call: TRBV2; d_call: -; clone_size: few; cdr3_aa: CAVDGQAGNTIYF; cdr3_nt: TGTGCCGTAGACGGACAAGCTGGAAACACCATATATTTT
cdr3_length: 16; j_call: TRBJ2-1; v_call: TRBV24-1; d_call: TRBD2; clone_size: -; cdr3_aa: CATSLTTSGSYNEQFF; cdr3_nt: TGTGCCACCAGCCTCACTACTAGCGGCTCCTACAATGAGCAGTTCTTC